This T cell receptor (beta chain) emerged from a study of shared clonotypes between healthy human individuals. Sorted-subset replicate PCR reactions contained 150 to 200 ng DNA, corresponding to about 30,000 T cell genomes. Measured with immunoSEQ multiplex PCR; TCRdb has only the in-frame clones, and not every one. The data contain some 1 million clones, about 74% of them singletons. The CDR3 totals 14 residues. V dropped 6 bases and J dropped 5 bases, with 14 bases sitting between them. CDR1 MDHEN and CDR2 SYDVKM come from the germline V gene. The source of this sequence is a man between 18 and 29 years old in good health. The sequencing sample was made of memory CD4+ T cells sorted from blood. Subset in this sample: CD45RA-negative fraction. This rearrangement joins TRBV28 to TRBJ1-5; a weak D match, TRBD1 (5 bases). In DNA, the CDR3 is TGTGCCAGCAGCACTGGGACGCGGGATCAGCCCCAGCATTTT. Translation gives CASSTGTRDQPQHF. The complete variable domain, with remaining parts taken from reference TRBV28 and TRBJ1-5, reads DVKVTQSSRYLVKRTGEKVFLECVQDMDHENMFWYRQDPGLGLRLIYFSYDVKMKEKGDIPEGYSVSREKKERFSLILESASTNQTSMYLCASSTGTRDQPQHFGDGTRLSIL.